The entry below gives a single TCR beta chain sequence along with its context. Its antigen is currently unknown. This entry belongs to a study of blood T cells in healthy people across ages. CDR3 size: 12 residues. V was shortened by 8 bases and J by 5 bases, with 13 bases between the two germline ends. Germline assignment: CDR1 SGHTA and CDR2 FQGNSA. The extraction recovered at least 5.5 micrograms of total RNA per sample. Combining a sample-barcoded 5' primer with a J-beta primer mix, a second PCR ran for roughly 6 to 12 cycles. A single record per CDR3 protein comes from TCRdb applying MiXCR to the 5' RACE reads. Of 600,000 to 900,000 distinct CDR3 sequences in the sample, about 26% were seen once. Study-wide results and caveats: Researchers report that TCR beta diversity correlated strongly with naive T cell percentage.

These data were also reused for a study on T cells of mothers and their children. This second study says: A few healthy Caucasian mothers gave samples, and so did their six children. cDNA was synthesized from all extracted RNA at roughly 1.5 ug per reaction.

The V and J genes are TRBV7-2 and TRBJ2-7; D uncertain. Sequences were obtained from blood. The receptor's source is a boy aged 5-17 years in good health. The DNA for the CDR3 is TGTGCCAGCTTAGAAGTAGTCCACGAGCAGTACTTC. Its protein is CASLEVVHEQYF.